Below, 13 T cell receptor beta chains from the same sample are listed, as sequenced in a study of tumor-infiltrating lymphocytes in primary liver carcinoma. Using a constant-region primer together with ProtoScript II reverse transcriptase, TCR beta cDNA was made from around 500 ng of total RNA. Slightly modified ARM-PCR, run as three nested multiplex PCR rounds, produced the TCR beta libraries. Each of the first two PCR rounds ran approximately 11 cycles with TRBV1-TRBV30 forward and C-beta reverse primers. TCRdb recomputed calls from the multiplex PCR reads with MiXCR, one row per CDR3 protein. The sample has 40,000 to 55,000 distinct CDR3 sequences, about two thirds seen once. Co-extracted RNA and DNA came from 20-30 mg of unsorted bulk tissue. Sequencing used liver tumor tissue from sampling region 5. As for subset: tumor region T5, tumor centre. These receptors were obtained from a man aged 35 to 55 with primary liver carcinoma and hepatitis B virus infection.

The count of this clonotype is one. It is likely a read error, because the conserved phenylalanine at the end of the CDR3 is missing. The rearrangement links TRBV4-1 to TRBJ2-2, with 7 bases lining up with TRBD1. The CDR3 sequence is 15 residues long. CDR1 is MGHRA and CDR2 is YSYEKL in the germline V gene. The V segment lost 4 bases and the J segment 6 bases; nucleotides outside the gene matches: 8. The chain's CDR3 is CASSLRQGVAGELFI. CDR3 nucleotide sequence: TGCGCCAGCAGCCTGAGACAGGGAGTAGCCGGGGAGCTGTTTATT.

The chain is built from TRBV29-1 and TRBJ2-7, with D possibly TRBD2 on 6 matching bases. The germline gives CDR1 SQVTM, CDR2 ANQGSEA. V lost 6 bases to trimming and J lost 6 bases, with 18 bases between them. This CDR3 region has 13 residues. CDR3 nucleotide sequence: TGCAGCGTCATGGGGACCAACGGGAGCGAGCAGTACTTC. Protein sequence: CSVMGTNGSEQYF.

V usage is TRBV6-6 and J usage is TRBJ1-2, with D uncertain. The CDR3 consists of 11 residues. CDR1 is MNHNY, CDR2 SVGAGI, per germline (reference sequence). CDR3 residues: CVSSCSSELTF. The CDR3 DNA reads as TGTGTCAGTAGTTGCTCGAGTGAGCTCACCTTC.

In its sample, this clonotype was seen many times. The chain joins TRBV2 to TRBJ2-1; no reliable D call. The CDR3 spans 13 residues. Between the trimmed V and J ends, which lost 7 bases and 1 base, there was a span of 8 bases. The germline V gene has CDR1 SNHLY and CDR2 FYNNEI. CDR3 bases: TGTGCCAGCACCCTAGGGTCCTACAATGAGCAGTTCTTC. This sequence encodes CASTLGSYNEQFF.

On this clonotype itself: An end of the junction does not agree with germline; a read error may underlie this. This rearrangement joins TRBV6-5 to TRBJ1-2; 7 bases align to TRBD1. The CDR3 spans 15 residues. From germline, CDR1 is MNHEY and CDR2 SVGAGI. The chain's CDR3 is CASSRTVTGMNGYIF. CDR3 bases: TGTGCCAGCAGTAGGACCGTGACAGGGATGAATGGCTACATCTTC.

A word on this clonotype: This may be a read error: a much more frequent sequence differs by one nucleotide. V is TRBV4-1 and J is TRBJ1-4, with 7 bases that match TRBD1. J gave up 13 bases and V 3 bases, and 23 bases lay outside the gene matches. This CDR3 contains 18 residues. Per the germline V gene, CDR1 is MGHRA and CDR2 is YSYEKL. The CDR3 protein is CASSHPGGEAGGMGRLFF. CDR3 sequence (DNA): TGCGCCAGCAGCCACCCCGGGGGGGAAGCAGGGGGGATGGGAAGACTGTTTTTT.

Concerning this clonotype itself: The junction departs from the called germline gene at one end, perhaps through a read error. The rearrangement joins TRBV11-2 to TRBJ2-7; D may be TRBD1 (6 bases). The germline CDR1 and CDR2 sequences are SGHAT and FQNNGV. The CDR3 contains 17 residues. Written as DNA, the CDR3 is TGTGCCAGCAGCTTAGACTTCGGGACACCCAGCTCCTGCCAGCAGCACTTC. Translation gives CASSLDFGTPSSCQQHF. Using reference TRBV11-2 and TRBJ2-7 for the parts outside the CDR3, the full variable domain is EAGVAQSPRYKIIEKRQSVAFWCNPISGHATLYWYQQILGQGPKLLIQFQNNGVVDDSQLPKDRFSAERLKGVDSTLKIQPAKLEDSAVYLCASSLDFGTPSSCQQHFGPGTRLTVT.

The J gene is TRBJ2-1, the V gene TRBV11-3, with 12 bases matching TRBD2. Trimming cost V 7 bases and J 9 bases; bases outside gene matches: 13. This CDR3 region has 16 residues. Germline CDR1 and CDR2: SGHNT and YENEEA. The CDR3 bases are TGTGCCAGCATCATATCAGAGACTAGCGGGAGAGGTGAGCAGTTCTTC. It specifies CASIISETSGRGEQFF.

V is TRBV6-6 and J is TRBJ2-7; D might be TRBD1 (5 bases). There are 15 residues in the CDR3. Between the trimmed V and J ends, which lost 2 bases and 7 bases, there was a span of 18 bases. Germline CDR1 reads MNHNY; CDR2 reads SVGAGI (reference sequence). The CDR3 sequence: CASSYGASVRYEQYF. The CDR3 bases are TGTGCCAGCAGTTACGGGGCGAGCGTGAGATATGAGCAGTACTTC.

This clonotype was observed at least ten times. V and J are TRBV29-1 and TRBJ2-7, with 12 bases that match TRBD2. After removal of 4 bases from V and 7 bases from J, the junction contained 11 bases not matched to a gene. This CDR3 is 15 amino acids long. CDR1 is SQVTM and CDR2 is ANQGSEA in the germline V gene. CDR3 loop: CSVGGLAGQVREQYF. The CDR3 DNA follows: TGCAGCGTTGGGGGACTAGCGGGTCAGGTTCGGGAGCAGTACTTC.

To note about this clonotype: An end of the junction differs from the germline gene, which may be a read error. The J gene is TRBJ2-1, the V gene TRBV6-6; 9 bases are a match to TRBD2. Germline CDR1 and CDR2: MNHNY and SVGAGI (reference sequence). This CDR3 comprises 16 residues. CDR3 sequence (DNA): TGTGCCAGTAGTTACTCACCCGCGGGAGGGGAAAATGAGCTGTTCTTC. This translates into CASSYSPAGGENELFF.

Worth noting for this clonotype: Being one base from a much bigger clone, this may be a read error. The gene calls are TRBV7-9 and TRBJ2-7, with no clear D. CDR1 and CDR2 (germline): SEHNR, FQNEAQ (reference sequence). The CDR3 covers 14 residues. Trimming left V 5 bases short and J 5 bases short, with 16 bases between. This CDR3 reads CASSPQVVVDEQYF. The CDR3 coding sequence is TGTGCCAGCAGCCCGCAGGTAGTGGTCGACGAGCAGTACTTC.

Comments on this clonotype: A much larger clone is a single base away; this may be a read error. CDR3 protein: CSVGSSAGNTGELSF. CDR3 in DNA: TGCAGCGTTGGGTCTTCGGCCGGGAACACCGGGGAGCTGTCTTTT. The gene calls are TRBV29-1 and TRBJ2-2; D is possibly TRBD2 (5 bases). The CDR3 loop spans 15 amino acids. From germline, CDR1 is SQVTM and CDR2 ANQGSEA.